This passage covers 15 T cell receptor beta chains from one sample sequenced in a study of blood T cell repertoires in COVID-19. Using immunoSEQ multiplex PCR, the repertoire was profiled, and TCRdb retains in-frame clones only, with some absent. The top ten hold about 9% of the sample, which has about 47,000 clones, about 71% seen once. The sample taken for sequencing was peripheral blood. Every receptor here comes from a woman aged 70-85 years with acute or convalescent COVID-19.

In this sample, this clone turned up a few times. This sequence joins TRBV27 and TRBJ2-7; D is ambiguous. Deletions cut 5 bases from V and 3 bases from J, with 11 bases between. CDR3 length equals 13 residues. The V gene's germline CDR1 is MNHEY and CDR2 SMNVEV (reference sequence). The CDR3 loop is CASSTVSGYEQYF. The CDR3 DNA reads TGTGCCAGCAGTACAGTAAGTGGCTACGAGCAGTACTTC.

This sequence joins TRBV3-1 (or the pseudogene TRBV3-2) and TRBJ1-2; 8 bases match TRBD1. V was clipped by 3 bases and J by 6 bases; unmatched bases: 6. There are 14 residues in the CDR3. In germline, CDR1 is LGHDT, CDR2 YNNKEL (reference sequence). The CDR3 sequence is CASSHGQGADGYTF. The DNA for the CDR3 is TGTGCCAGCAGCCACGGGCAGGGGGCGGATGGCTACACCTTC.

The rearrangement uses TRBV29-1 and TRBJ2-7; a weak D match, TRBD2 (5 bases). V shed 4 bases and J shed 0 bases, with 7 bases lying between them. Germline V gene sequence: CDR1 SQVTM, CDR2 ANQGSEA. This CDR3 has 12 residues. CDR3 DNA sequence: TGCAGCGTTGGAGGGTCCTCCTACGAGCAGTACTTC. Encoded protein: CSVGGSSYEQYF.

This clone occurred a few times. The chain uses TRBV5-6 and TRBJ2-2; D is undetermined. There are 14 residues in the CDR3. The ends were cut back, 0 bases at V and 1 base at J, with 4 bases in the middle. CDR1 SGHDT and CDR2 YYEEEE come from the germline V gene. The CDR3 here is CASSLAVNTGELFF. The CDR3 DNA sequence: TGTGCCAGCAGCTTGGCTGTGAACACCGGGGAGCTGTTTTTT.

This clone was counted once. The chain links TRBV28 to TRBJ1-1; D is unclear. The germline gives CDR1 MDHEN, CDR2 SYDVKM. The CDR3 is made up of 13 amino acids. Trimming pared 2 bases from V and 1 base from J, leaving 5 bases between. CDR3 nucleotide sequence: TGTGCCAGCAGTTTAACCGGGAACACTGAAGCTTTCTTT. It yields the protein CASSLTGNTEAFF.

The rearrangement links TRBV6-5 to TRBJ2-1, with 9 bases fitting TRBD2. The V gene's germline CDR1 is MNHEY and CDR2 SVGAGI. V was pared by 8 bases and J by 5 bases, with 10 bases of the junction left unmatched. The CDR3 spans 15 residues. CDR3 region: CASGLGAGGNNEQFF. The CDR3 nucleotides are TGTGCCAGCGGTTTAGGAGCGGGGGGAAACAATGAGCAGTTCTTC.

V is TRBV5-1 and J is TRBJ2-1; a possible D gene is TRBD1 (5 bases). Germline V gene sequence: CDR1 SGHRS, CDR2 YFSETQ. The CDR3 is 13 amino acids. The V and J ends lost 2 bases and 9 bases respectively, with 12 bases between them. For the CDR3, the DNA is TGCGCCAGCAGCTTCCAGGGTTTAGGTGAGCAGTTCTTC. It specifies CASSFQGLGEQFF.

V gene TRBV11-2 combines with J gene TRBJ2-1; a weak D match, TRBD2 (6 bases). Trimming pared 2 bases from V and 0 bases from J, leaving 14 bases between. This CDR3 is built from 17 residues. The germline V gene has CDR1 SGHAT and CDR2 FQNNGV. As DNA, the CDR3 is TGTGCCAGCAGCTTAAACCGGGACTCAATCTCCTACAATGAGCAGTTCTTC. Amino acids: CASSLNRDSISYNEQFF.

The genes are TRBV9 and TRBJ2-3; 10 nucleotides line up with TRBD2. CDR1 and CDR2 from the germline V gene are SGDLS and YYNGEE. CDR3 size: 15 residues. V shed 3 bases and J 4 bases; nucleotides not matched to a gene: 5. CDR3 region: CASSAASGGPDTQYF. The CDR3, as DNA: TGTGCCAGCAGCGCGGCTAGCGGGGGCCCAGATACGCAGTATTTT.

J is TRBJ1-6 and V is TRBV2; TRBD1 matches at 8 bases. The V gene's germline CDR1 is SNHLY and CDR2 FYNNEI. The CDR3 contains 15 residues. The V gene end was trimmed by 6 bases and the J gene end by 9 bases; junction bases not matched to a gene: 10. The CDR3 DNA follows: TGTGCCAGCAGCCCCCAAGGACAGGGTCTTTCACCCCTCCACTTT. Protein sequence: CASSPQGQGLSPLHF.

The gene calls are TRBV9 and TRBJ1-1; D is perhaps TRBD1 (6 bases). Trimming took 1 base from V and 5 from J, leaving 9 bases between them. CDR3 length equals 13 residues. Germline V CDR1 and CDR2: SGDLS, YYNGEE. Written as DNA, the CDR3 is TGTGCCAGCAGCGTAAAGGGGGGGACTGAAGCTTTCTTT. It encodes CASSVKGGTEAFF.

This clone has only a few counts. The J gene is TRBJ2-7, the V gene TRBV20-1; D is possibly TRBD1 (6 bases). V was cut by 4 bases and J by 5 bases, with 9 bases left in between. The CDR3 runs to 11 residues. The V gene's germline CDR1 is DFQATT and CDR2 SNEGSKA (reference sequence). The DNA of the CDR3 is TGCAGTGCTACCCCAGGGGACGAGCAGTACTTC. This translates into CSATPGDEQYF.

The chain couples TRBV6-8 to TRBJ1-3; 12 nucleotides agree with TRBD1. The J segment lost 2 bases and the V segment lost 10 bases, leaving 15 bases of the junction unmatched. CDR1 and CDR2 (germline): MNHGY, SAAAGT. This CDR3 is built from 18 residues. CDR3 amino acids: CANPPGQGAQRTGNTIYF. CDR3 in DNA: TGTGCCAACCCACCGGGACAGGGGGCGCAAAGGACTGGAAACACCATATATTTT.

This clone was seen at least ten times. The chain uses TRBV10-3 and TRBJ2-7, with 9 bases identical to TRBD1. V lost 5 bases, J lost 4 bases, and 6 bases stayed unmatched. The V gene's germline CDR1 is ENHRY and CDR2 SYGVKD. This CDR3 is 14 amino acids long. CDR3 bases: TGTGCCATCAGTCAGGGGACAGGGTTGTACGAGCAGTACTTC. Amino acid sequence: CAISQGTGLYEQYF.

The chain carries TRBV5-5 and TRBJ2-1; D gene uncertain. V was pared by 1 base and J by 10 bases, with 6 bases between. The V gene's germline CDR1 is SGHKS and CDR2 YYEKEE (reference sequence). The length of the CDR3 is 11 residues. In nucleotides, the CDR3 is TGTGCCAGCAGCTTGCTCTACGAGCAGTTCTTC. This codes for CASSLLYEQFF.